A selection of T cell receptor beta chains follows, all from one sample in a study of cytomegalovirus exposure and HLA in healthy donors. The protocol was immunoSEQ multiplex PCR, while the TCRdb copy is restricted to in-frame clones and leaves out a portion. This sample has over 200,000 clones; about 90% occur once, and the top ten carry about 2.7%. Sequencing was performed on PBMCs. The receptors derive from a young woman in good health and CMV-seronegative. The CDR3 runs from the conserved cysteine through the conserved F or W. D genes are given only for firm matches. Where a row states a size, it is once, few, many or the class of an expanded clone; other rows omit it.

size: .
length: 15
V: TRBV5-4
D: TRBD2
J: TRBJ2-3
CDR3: CASSLGLAVTDTQYF
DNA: TGTGCCAGCAGCTTGGGACTAGCGGTCACAGATACGCAGTATTTT

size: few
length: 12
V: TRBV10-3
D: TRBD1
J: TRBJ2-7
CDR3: CATRRDSYEQYF
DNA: TGTGCCACCCGCCGGGACAGCTACGAGCAGTACTTC

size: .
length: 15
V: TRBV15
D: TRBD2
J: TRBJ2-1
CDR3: CATSGDGGGYNEQFF
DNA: TGTGCCACCAGCGGCGACGGGGGGGGGTACAATGAGCAGTTCTTC

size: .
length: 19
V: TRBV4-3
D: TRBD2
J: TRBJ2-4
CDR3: CASSNRTSGRAEAKNIQYF
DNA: TGCGCCAGCAGTAATAGGACTAGCGGGAGGGCCGAGGCCAAAAACATTCAGTACTTC

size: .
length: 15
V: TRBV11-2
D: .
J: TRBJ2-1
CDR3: CASSFWLEGNNEQFF
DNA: TGTGCCAGCAGCTTCTGGCTAGAGGGAAACAATGAGCAGTTCTTC

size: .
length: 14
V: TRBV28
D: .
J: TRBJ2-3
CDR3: CASRPPDSTDTQYF
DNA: TGTGCCAGCAGACCCCCGGACTCCACAGATACGCAGTATTTT

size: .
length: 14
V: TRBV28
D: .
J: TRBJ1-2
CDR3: CASRPGHRSYGYTF
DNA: TGTGCCAGCAGGCCGGGACACCGAAGCTATGGCTACACCTTC

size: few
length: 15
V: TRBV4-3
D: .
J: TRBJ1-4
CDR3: CASSQDNRVIEKLFF
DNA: TGCGCCAGCAGCCAAGATAACAGGGTAATAGAAAAACTGTTTTTT

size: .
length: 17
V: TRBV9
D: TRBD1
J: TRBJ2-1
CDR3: CASSVDREIVSYNEQFF
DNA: TGTGCCAGCAGCGTCGACAGGGAAATCGTGTCCTACAATGAGCAGTTCTTC

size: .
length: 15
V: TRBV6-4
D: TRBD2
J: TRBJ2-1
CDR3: CASSDRVAGVFEQFF
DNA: TGTGCCAGCAGTGACCGGGTAGCGGGAGTTTTTGAGCAGTTCTTC

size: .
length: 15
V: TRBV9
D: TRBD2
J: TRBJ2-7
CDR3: CASSVEGGGPYEQYF
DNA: TGTGCCAGCAGCGTAGAGGGCGGGGGTCCCTACGAGCAGTACTTC

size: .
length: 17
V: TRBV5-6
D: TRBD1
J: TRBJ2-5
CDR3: CASSAPSSGTGQETQYF
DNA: TGTGCCAGCAGCGCCCCTTCCTCCGGGACAGGACAAGAGACCCAGTACTTC

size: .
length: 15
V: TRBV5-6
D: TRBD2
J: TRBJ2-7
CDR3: CASSSGTSGSYEQYF
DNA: TGTGCCAGCAGCTCGGGGACTAGCGGCTCCTACGAGCAGTACTTC

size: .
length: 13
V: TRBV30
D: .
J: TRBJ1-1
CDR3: CAWGDNMNTEAFF
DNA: TGTGCCTGGGGGGACAACATGAACACTGAAGCTTTCTTT

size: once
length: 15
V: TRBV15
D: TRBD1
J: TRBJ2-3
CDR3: CATSRGRGQRDTQYF
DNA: TGTGCCACCAGCAGAGGCAGGGGGCAACGGGATACGCAGTATTTT

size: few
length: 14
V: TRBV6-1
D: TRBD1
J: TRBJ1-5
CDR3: CASSGDSYNQPQHF
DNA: TGTGCCAGCAGCGGGGACAGCTACAATCAGCCCCAGCATTTT

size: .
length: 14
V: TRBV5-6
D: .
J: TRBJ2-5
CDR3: CASSLRSVGETQYF
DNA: TGTGCCAGCAGCTTGCGGTCCGTCGGAGAGACCCAGTACTTC

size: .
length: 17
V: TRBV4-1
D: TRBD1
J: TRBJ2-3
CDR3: CASSLNWGQGITDTQYF
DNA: TGCGCCAGCAGCCTTAATTGGGGACAGGGGATCACAGATACGCAGTATTTT

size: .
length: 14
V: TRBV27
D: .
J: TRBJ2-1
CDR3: CASSWDTAYNEQFF
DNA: TGTGCCAGCAGTTGGGACACAGCCTACAATGAGCAGTTCTTC

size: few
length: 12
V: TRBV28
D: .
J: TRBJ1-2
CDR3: CASSFGGDGYTF
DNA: TGTGCCAGCAGTTTCGGGGGGGATGGCTACACCTTC

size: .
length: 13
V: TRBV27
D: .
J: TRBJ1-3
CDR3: CASGPRGGNTIYF
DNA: TGTGCCAGTGGACCCCGGGGTGGAAACACCATATATTTT

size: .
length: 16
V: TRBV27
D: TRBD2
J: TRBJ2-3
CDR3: CASSSLLAGSTDTQYF
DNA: TGTGCCAGCAGTTCACTACTAGCGGGAAGCACAGATACGCAGTATTTT

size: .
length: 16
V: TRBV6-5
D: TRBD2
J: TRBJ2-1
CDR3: CASSYSLAGEANEQFF
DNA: TGTGCCAGCAGTTACAGTCTAGCGGGAGAGGCCAATGAGCAGTTCTTC

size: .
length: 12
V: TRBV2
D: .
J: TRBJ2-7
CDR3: CASRQNSYEQYF
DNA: TGTGCCAGCAGACAGAATTCCTACGAGCAGTACTTC

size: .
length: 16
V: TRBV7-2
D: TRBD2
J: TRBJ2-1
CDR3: CASSHTPTSGSREQFF
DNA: TGTGCCAGCAGCCACACACCCACTAGCGGGAGTCGTGAGCAGTTCTTC

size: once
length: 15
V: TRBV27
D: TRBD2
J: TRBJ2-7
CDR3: CASSLSPSGSYEQYF
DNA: TGTGCCAGCAGTTTATCGCCTAGCGGGAGCTACGAGCAGTACTTC

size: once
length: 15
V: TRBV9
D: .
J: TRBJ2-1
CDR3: CASSVMASSYNEQFF
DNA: TGTGCCAGCAGCGTGATGGCCAGCTCCTACAATGAGCAGTTCTTC

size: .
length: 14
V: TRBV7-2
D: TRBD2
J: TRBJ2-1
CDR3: CASSWTSGNNEQFF
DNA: TGTGCCAGCAGCTGGACTAGCGGGAACAATGAGCAGTTCTTC

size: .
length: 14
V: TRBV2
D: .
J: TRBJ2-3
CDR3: CASRIWASTDTQYF
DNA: TGTGCCAGCAGAATTTGGGCCTCTACAGATACGCAGTATTTT

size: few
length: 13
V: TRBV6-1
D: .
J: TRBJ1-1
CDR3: CASARFSDTEAFF
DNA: TGTGCCAGCGCTAGGTTCAGTGACACTGAAGCTTTCTTT

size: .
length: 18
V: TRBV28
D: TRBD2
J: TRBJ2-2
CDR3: CASSFQGLAGGWTGELFF
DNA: TGTGCCAGCAGTTTCCAGGGACTAGCGGGAGGATGGACCGGGGAGCTGTTTTTT

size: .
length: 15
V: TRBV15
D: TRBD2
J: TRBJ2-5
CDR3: CATSRDWEGAETQYF
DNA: TGTGCCACCAGCAGAGATTGGGAGGGAGCTGAGACCCAGTACTTC

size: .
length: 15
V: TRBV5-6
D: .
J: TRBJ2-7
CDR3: CASSIPGGSGYEQYF
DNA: TGTGCCAGCAGCATCCCGGGGGGCTCCGGATACGAGCAGTACTTC

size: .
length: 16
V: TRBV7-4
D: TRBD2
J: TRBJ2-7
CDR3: CASSLGLGTTDCEQYF
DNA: TGTGCCAGCAGCTTAGGTCTTGGGACTACCGACTGCGAGCAGTACTTC

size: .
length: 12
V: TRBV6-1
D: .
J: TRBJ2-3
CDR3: CASSEPNRGQYF
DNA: TGTGCCAGCAGTGAACCCAATCGGGGGCAGTATTTT

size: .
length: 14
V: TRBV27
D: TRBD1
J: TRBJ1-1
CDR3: CASSFLRTGNEAFF
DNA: TGTGCCAGCAGCTTCCTAAGGACAGGGAATGAAGCTTTCTTT

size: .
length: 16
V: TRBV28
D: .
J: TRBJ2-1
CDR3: CASRPAQGGGYNEQFF
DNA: TGTGCCAGCAGGCCTGCGCAGGGGGGTGGATACAATGAGCAGTTCTTC

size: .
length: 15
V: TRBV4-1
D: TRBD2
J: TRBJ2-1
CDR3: CASSQGREGGDEQFF
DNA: TGCGCCAGCAGCCAAGGGAGGGAGGGCGGAGATGAGCAGTTCTTC

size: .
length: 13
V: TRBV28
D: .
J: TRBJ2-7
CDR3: CASKLPGLYEQYF
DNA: TGTGCCAGCAAGCTTCCAGGGCTCTACGAGCAGTACTTC

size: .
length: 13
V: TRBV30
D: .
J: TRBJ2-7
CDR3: CAWSVNRNYEQYF
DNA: TGTGCCTGGAGTGTGAACAGAAACTACGAGCAGTACTTC

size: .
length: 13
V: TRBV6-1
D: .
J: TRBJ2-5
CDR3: CASSYGLRGTQYF
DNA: TGTGCCAGCAGCTACGGACTGCGGGGGACCCAGTACTTC

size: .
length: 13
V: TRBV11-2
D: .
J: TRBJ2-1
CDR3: CASSLEAGWGQFF
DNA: TGTGCCAGCAGCTTAGAGGCAGGGTGGGGGCAGTTCTTC

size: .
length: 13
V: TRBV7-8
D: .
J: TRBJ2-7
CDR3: CASSSFSPPVQYF
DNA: TGTGCCAGCAGCTCGTTTAGTCCCCCCGTTCAGTACTTC

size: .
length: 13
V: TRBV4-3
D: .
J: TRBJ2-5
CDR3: CASSQGTGLGQYF
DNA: TGCGCCAGCAGCCAAGGTACAGGTTTGGGCCAGTACTTC

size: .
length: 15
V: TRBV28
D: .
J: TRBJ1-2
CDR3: CASSLWVQGFGDYTF
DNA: TGTGCCAGCAGTTTATGGGTTCAGGGGTTTGGCGACTACACCTTC